Shown below are 8 T cell receptor beta chains from a single sample sequenced in a study of human T cells and chemical hapten exposure. It was from unfractionated whole blood that total RNA was extracted. TCRdb analysed the 5' RACE reads with MiXCR anew, one entry per CDR3 protein. The data contain under 150,000 distinct CDR3 sequences, roughly 19% of them singletons. The receptors shown here come from a human donor in good health.

The chain is built from TRBV9 and TRBJ1-1; D is perhaps TRBD1 (5 bases). V was pared by 8 bases and J by 3 bases, with 14 bases between. Germline V lookup: CDR1 SGDLS, CDR2 YYNGEE. The CDR3 runs to 13 residues. CDR3 nucleotide sequence: TGTGCCAGGAACCGGGGGTTGGACACTGAAGCTTTCTTT. Amino acid sequence: CARNRGLDTEAFF. Complete variable domain (other parts from reference TRBV9 and TRBJ1-1): DSGVTQTPKHLITATGQRVTLRCSPRSGDLSVYWYQQSLDQGLQFLIQYYNGEERAKGNILERFSAQQFPDLHSELNLSSLELGDSALYFCARNRGLDTEAFFGQGTRLTVV.

The rearrangement links TRBV28 to TRBJ1-1; D is possibly TRBD1 (5 bases). The CDR3 consists of 16 residues. The V end lost 2 bases, the J end lost 4 bases, and 17 bases lay between the germline ends. Germline CDR1 MDHEN, CDR2 SYDVKM. The CDR3 here is CASSLIMRGLGTEAFF. The CDR3, as DNA: TGTGCCAGCAGTTTAATTATGAGGGGATTGGGCACTGAAGCTTTCTTT.

This clonotype showed up just a few times. V usage is TRBV18 and J usage is TRBJ1-1; 9 bases map to TRBD1. The CDR3 is 14 amino acids. V lost 4 bases to trimming and J lost 4 bases; unmatched junction nucleotides: 4. Germline assignment: CDR1 KGHSH and CDR2 LQKENI. For the CDR3, the DNA is TGTGCCAGCTCACGAGTGACAGGGGGCACTGAAGCTTTCTTT. As protein: CASSRVTGGTEAFF.

The genes are TRBV11-3 and TRBJ2-3; D is unresolved. CDR3 size: 15 residues. Germline CDR1 is SGHNT and CDR2 is YENEEA. With 5 bases removed from V and 0 bases from J, the gap between germline ends came to 12 bases. The CDR3 protein is CASSLGRMSTDTQYF. CDR3 DNA sequence: TGTGCCAGCAGCCTAGGGCGGATGAGCACAGATACGCAGTATTTT.

This clonotype was seen a handful of times. This chain connects TRBV30 to TRBJ1-1; D perhaps matches TRBD1 (6 bases). V was shortened by 5 bases and J by 0 bases, with 16 bases between the two germline ends. This CDR3 contains 15 residues. CDR1 and CDR2 (germline): GTSNPN, SVGIG (reference sequence). CDR3 protein: CAWCRWGAMNTEAFF. The CDR3 DNA reads TGTGCCTGGTGCCGCTGGGGGGCCATGAACACTGAAGCTTTCTTT. The entire variable domain, with the rest obtained from reference TRBV30 and TRBJ1-1, is as follows: SQTIHQWPATLVQPVGSPLSLECTVEGTSNPNLYWYRQAAGRGLQLLFYSVGIGQISSEVPQNLSASRPQDRQFILSSKKLLLSDSGFYLCAWCRWGAMNTEAFFGQGTRLTVV.

The chain recombines TRBV29-1 with TRBJ2-2; weak D call: TRBD2 (6 bases). V lost 7 bases to trimming and J lost 5 bases, with 14 bases between them. Germline loops: CDR1 SQVTM, CDR2 ANQGSEA. The CDR3 totals 13 residues. The CDR3 sequence is CSALVGGTGELFF. The CDR3 DNA reads as TGCAGCGCCTTGGTCGGGGGAACCGGGGAGCTGTTTTTT.

This clonotype was recorded once. The chain recombines TRBV12-3 or TRBV12-4 with TRBJ2-1, with D uncertain. CDR3 length: 14 amino acids. V gave up 7 bases and J gave up 6 bases, with 16 bases separating them. CDR3 sequence reads: CASIDIRRVNEQFF. The CDR3 nucleotides are TGTGCCAGCATTGACATACGCCGCGTCAATGAGCAGTTCTTC.

This clonotype was counted at least ten times. The chain is built from TRBV2 and TRBJ2-3; TRBD2 matches at 10 bases. Trimming cost V 7 bases and J 3 bases; bases outside gene matches: 4. CDR1 and CDR2 from the germline V gene are SNHLY and FYNNEI. The CDR3 extends over 14 amino acids. The CDR3, as DNA: TGTGCCAGCAACCTAGCGGGAGTTACAGATACGCAGTATTTT. This sequence encodes CASNLAGVTDTQYF. The whole variable domain, remainder taken from reference TRBV2 and TRBJ2-3, is EPEVTQTPSHQVTQMGQEVILRCVPISNHLYFYWYRQILGQKVEFLVSFYNNEISEKSEIFDDQFSVERPDGSNFTLKIRSTKLEDSAMYFCASNLAGVTDTQYFGPGTRLTVL.